This T cell receptor (beta chain) was identified in a study of PD-1 blockade in mismatch repair-deficient tumors. TCRs were sequenced from three patients responding to pembrolizumab. The study, taken as a whole, reports: Rapid post-treatment expansion, then contraction, generally preceding radiologic response, marked tumor-resident clones.

CDR3 length: 18 residues. Germline V lookup: CDR1 SGHDT, CDR2 YYEEEE. V was clipped by 4 bases and J by 5 bases; unmatched bases: 14. A remark on this clone: As yet, its antigen is unknown.

The repertoire was sequenced with immunoSEQ multiplex PCR; TCRdb's copy has only in-frame clones and lacks some. The table shows roughly 50,000 clones, with 81% occurring only once. The specimen comprised peripheral blood, sampled approximately 18 weeks after starting pembrolizumab. The chain recombines TRBV5-6 with TRBJ2-1; TRBD2 matches 11 bases. The clonotype originates from an adult with mismatch repair-deficient cancer. The CDR3 here is CASSTVAGGPPPNNEQFF. CDR3 nucleotide sequence: TGTGCCAGCAGCACCGTAGCGGGAGGGCCTCCCCCGAACAATGAGCAGTTCTTC.